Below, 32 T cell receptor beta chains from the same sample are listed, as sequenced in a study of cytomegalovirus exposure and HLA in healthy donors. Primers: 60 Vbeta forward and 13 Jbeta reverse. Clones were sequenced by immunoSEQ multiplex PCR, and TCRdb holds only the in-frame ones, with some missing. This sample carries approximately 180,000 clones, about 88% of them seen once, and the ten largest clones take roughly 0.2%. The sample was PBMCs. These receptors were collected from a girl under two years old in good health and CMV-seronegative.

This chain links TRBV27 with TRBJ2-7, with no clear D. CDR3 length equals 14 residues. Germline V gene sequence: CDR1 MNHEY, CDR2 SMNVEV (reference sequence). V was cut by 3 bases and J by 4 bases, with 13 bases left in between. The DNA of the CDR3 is TGTGCCAGCAGTTTTTCCCCGACGGGTTACGAGCAGTACTTC. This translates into CASSFSPTGYEQYF.

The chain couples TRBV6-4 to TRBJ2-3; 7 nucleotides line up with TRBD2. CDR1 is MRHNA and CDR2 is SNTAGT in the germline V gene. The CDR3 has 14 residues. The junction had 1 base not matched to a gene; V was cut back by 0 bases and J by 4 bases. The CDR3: CASSDSREPDTQYF. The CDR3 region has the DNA TGTGCCAGCAGTGACTCGCGGGAGCCAGATACGCAGTATTTT.

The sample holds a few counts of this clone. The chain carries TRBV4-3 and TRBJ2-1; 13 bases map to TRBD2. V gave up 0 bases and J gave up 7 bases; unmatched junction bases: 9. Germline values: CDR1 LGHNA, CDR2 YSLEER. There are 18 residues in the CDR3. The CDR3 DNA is TGCGCCAGCAGCCAAGATAGGCCACTAGCGGGAGGGCCGAATGAGCAGTTCTTC. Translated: CASSQDRPLAGGPNEQFF.

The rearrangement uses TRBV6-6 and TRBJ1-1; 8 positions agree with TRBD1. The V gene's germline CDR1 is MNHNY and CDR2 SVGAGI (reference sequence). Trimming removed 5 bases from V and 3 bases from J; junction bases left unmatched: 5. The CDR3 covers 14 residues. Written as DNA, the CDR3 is TGTGCCAGCAGTCTTGGACAGGGTGACACTGAAGCTTTCTTT. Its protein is CASSLGQGDTEAFF.

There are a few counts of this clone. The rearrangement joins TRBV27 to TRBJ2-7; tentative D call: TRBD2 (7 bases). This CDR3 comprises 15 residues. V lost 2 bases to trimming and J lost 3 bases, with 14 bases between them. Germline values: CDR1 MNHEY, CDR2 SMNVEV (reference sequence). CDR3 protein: CASSLIRGAGYEQYF. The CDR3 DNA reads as TGTGCCAGCAGTTTAATACGGGGGGCTGGCTACGAGCAGTACTTC.

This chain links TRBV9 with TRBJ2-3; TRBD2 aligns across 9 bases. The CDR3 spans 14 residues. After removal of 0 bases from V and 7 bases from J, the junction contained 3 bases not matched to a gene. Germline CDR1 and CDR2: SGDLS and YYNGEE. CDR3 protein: CASSVGGRANTQYF. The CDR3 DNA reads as TGTGCCAGCAGCGTAGGCGGGAGGGCGAATACGCAGTATTTT.

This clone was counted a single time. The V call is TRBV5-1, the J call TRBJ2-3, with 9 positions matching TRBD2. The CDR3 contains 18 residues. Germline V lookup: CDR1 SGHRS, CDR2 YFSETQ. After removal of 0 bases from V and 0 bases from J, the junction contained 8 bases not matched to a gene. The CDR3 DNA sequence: TGCGCCAGCAGCTTGGGGAGCGGGGGGAAATATAGCACAGATACGCAGTATTTT. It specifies CASSLGSGGKYSTDTQYF.

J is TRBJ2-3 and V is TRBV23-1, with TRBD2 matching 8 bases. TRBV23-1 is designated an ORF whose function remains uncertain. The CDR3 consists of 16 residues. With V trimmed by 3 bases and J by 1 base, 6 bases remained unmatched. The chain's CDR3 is CASSQKRERCTDTQYF. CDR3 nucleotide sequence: TGCGCCAGCAGTCAGAAGCGGGAGAGGTGCACAGATACGCAGTATTTT.

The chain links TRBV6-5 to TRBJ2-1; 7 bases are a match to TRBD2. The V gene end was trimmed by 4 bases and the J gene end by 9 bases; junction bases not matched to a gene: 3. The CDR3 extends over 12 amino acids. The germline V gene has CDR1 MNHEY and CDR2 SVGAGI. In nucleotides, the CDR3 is TGTGCCAGCAGTTCACTAGCGTCTGAGCAGTTCTTC. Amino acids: CASSSLASEQFF.

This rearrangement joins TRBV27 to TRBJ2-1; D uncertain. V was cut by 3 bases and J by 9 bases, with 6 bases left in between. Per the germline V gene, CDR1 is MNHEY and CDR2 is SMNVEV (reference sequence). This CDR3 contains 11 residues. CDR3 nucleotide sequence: TGTGCCAGCAGTTTCTTTATTGAGCAGTTCTTC. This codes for CASSFFIEQFF.

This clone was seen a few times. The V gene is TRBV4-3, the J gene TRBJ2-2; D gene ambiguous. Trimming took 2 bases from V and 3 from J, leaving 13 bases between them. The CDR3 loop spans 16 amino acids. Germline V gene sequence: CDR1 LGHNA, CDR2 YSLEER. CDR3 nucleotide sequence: TGCGCCAGCAGCCAACAACTACCCCGCTACACCGGGGAGCTGTTTTTT. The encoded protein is CASSQQLPRYTGELFF.

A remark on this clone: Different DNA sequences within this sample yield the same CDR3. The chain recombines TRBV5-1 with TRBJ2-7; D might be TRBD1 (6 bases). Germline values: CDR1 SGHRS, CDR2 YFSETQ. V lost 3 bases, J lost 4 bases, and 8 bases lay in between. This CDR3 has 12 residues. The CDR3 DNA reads TGCGCCAGCAGCTCACAGGGTTACGAGCAGTACTTC. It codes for CASSSQGYEQYF.

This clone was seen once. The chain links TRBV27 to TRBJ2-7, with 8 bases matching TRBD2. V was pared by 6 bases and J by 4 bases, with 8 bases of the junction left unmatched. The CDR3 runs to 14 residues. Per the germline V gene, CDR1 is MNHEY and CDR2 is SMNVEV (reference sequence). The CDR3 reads CASSMSGSLYEQYF. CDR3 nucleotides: TGTGCCAGCAGCATGAGCGGGAGTCTGTACGAGCAGTACTTC.

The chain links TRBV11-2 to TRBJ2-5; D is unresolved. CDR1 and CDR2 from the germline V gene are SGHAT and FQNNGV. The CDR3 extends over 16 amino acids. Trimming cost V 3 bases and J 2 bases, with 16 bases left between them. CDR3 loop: CASSFRRGPRQETQYF. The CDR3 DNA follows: TGTGCCAGCAGCTTTAGGAGAGGTCCTAGACAAGAGACCCAGTACTTC.

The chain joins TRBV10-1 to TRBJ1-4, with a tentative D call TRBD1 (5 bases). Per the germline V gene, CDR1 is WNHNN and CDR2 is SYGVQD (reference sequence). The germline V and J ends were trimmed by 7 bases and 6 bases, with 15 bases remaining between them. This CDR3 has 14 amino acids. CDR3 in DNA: TGCGCCAGCAACGGACCCACGGGGGATGAAAAACTGTTTTTT. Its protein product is CASNGPTGDEKLFF.

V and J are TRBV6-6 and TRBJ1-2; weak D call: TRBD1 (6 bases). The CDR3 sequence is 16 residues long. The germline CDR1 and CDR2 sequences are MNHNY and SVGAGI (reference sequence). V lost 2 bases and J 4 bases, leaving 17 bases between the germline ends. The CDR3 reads CASSYTTTGVPYGYTF. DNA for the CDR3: TGTGCCAGCAGTTACACTACGACAGGTGTTCCCTATGGCTACACCTTC.

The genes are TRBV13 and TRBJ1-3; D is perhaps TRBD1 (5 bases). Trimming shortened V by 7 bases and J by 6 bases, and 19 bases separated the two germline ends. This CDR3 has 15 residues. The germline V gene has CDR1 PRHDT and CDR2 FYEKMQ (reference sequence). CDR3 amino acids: CASTEGATRENTIYF. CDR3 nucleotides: TGTGCCAGCACTGAAGGGGCGACAAGGGAAAACACCATATATTTT.

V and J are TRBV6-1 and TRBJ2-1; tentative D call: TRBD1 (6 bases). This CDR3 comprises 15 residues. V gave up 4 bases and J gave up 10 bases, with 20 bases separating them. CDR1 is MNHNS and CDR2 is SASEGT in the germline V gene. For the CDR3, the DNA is TGTGCCAGCAGTGTTACTGGGGGCATCGTGGGAGAGCAGTTCTTC. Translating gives CASSVTGGIVGEQFF.

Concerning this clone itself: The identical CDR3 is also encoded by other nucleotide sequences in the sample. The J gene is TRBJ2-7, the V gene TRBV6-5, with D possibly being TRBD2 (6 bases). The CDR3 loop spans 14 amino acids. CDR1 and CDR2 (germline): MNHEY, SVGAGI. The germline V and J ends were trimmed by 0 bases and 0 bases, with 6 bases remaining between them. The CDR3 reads CASSYSRGSYEQYF. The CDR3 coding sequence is TGTGCCAGCAGTTACTCGCGGGGCTCCTACGAGCAGTACTTC.

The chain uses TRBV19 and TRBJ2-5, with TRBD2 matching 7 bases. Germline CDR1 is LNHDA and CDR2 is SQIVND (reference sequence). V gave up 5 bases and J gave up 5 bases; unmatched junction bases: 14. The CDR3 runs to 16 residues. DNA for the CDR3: TGTGCCAGTAGTGCGTGGCAGACTAGCATTCGGGAGACCCAGTACTTC. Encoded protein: CASSAWQTSIRETQYF. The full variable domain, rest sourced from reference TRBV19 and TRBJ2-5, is DGGITQSPKYLFRKEGQNVTLSCEQNLNHDAMYWYRQDPGQGLRLIYYSQIVNDFQKGDIAEGYSVSREKKESFPLTVTSAQKNPTAFYLCASSAWQTSIRETQYFGPGTRLLVL.

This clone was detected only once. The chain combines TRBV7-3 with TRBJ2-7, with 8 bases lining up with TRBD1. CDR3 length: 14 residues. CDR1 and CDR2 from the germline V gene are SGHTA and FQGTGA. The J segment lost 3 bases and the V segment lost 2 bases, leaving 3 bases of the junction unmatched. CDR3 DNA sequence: TGTGCCAGCAGCTTACTTGGACAGGGCTACGAGCAGTACTTC. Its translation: CASSLLGQGYEQYF.

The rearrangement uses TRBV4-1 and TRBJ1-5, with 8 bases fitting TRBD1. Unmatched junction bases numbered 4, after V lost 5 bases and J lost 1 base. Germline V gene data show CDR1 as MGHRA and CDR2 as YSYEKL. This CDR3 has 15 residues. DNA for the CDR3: TGCGCCAGCAGCTCCAGGGGGCTAAGCAATCAGCCCCAGCATTTT. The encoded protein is CASSSRGLSNQPQHF.

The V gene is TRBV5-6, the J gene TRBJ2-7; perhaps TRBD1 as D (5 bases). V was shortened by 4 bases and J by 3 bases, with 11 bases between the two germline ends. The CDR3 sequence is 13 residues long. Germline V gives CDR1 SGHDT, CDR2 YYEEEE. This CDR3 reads CASSPGHNYEQYF. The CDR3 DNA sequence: TGTGCCAGCAGCCCTGGACATAACTACGAGCAGTACTTC.

CDR3 region: CASSQRNSLNEQFF. The CDR3 nucleotides read TGCGCCAGCAGCCAACGAAACTCGCTCAATGAGCAGTTCTTC. The J gene is TRBJ2-1, the V gene TRBV4-3, with D uncertain. With 2 bases removed from V and 6 bases from J, the gap between germline ends came to 11 bases. The CDR3 has 14 amino acids. Per the germline V gene, CDR1 is LGHNA and CDR2 is YSLEER.

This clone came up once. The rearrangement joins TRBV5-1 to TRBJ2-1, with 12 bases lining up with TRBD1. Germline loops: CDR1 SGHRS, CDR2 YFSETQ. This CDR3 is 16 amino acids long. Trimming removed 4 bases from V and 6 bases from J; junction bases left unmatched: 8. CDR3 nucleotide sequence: TGCGCCAGCAGCCTAGGGACAGGGGGCATGGGCAATGAGCAGTTCTTC. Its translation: CASSLGTGGMGNEQFF.

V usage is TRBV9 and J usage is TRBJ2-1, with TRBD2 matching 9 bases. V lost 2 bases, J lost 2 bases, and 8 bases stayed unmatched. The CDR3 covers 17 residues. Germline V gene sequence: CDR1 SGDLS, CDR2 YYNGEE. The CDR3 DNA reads TGTGCCAGCAGCGTGGGGAGGGGACTAGCCCCCTACAATGAGCAGTTCTTC. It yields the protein CASSVGRGLAPYNEQFF.

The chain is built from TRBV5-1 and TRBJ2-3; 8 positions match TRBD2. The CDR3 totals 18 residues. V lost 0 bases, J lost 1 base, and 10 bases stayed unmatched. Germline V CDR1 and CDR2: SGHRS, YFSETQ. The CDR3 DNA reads TGCGCCAGCAGCTTGGGGAATAGCGGGATGAGACGCACAGATACGCAGTATTTT. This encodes CASSLGNSGMRRTDTQYF.

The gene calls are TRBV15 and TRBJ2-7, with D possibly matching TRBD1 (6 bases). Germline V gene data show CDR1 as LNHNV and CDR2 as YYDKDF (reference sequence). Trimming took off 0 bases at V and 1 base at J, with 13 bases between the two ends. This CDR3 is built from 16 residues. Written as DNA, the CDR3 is TGTGCCACCAGCAGAGAATCAACAGGGCTTTCCTACGAGCAGTACTTC. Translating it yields CATSRESTGLSYEQYF.

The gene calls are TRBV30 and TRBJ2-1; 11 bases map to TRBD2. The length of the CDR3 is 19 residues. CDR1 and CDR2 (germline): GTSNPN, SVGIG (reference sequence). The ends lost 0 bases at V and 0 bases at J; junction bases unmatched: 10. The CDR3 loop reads CAWSVLTSGKGSSYNEQFF. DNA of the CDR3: TGTGCCTGGAGTGTACTGACTAGCGGGAAGGGGAGCTCCTACAATGAGCAGTTCTTC.

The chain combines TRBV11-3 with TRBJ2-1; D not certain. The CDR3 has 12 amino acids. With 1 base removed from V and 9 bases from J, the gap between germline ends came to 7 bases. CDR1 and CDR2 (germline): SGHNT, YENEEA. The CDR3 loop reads CASSLGNSEQFF. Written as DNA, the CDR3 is TGTGCCAGCAGCTTAGGAAACTCTGAGCAGTTCTTC.

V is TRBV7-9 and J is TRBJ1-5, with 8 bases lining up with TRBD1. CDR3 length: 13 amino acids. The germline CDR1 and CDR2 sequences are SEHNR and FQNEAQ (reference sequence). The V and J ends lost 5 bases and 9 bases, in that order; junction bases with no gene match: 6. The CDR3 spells CASSIRGPGPQHF. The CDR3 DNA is TGTGCCAGCAGCATCAGGGGGCCGGGGCCCCAGCATTTT.

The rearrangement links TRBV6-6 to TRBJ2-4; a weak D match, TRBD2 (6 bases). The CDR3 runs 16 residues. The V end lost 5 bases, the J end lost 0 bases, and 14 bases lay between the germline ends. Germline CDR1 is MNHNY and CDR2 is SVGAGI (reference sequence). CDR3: CASSPGTQLAKNIQYF. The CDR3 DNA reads TGTGCCAGCAGTCCCGGGACTCAACTAGCCAAAAACATTCAGTACTTC.